These 21 T cell receptor beta chains originate from one sample sequenced in a study of CD8 T cells in ankylosing spondylitis. TCRdb re-analysed the 5' RACE reads in MiXCR, keeping a single row per CDR3 protein. The data show around 100,000 distinct CDR3 sequences, 20% to 30% seen once. Source material: synovial fluid, either unsorted or a sorted T cell fraction (not recorded which). These receptors all stem from a male donor with ankylosing spondylitis.

This clonotype showed up just a few times. This sequence joins TRBV19 and TRBJ2-7; 10 bases fit TRBD2. There are 16 residues in the CDR3. With V trimmed by 1 base and J by 2 bases, 5 bases remained unmatched. Germline assignment: CDR1 LNHDA and CDR2 SQIVND (reference sequence). CDR3 in amino acids: CASSIAASGRAYEQYF. CDR3 coding DNA: TGTGCCAGTAGTATAGCGGCCAGCGGGAGGGCCTACGAGCAGTACTTC.

The chain uses TRBV5-1 and TRBJ1-1; D is possibly TRBD1 (6 bases). Germline lookup yields CDR1 SGHRS and CDR2 YFSETQ. The CDR3 length is 13 residues. Between the trimmed V and J ends, which lost 2 bases and 5 bases, there was a span of 10 bases. The CDR3 sequence: CASSFPGETEAFF. In DNA form, the CDR3 reads TGCGCCAGCAGCTTCCCAGGGGAGACTGAAGCTTTCTTT.

This clonotype has a count of ten or more. The rearrangement uses TRBV19 and TRBJ1-1, with a possible D match to TRBD1 (5 bases). Trimming took off 5 bases at V and 1 base at J, with 14 bases between the two ends. The CDR3 covers 15 residues. CDR1 is LNHDA, CDR2 SQIVND, per germline (reference sequence). The CDR3 region is CASSSPQGENTEAFF. The DNA of the CDR3 is TGTGCCAGTAGTTCTCCTCAGGGCGAGAACACTGAAGCTTTCTTT.

The rearrangement joins TRBV15 to TRBJ2-7, with D possibly being TRBD2 (6 bases). The V end was cut by 3 bases, the J end by 1 base, with 13 bases between. Germline V gene lookup returns CDR1 LNHNV and CDR2 YYDKDF (reference sequence). This CDR3 is built from 15 residues. CDR3 in DNA: TGTGCCACCAGCAGCTACCCCGGGAGATCCTACGAGCAGTACGTC. The encoded protein is CATSSYPGRSYEQYV.

This clonotype was seen a few times. This chain connects TRBV24-1 to TRBJ2-5, with 10 nucleotides matching TRBD2. The length of the CDR3 is 15 residues. The V gene end was trimmed by 5 bases and the J gene end by 2 bases; junction bases not matched to a gene: 4. The V gene's germline CDR1 is KGHDR and CDR2 SFDVKD. The CDR3 DNA reads TGTGCCACCAGTGTGACTAGCGGGCCGCAAGAGACCCAGTACTTC. Its protein product is CATSVTSGPQETQYF.

This clonotype appeared once. The J gene is TRBJ2-1, the V gene TRBV29-1; D uncertain. Germline loops: CDR1 SQVTM, CDR2 ANQGSEA. V was pared by 6 bases and J by 0 bases, with 9 bases between. The CDR3 loop spans 13 amino acids. The CDR3 loop is CSVVLFSYNEQFF. Here the CDR3 DNA reads TGCAGCGTAGTCTTGTTCTCCTACAATGAGCAGTTCTTC.

The rearrangement joins TRBV6-2 or TRBV6-3 to TRBJ1-1; TRBD1 is a possible D gene (5 bases). The CDR3 consists of 16 residues. V shed 4 bases and J shed 3 bases, with 18 bases lying between them. Germline V gene lookup returns CDR1 MNHEY and CDR2 SVGEGT. CDR3 in amino acids: CASSSLTKRGHTEAFF. As DNA, the CDR3 is TGTGCCAGCAGTTCCCTGACGAAGAGGGGCCACACTGAAGCTTTCTTT.

The chain has TRBV5-4 and TRBJ1-1; 8 nucleotides match TRBD1. Germline assignment: CDR1 SGHNT and CDR2 YYREEE (reference sequence). CDR3 length: 14 residues. The V segment lost 4 bases and the J segment 1 base; nucleotides outside the gene matches: 3. The CDR3 DNA follows: TGTGCCAGCAGCCCAGGGGGCAGGAACACTGAAGCTTTCTTT. It codes for CASSPGGRNTEAFF.

This clonotype was counted between two and nine times. The chain uses TRBV12-3 or TRBV12-4 and TRBJ2-1; 13 nucleotides align to TRBD2. The V gene end was trimmed by 6 bases and the J gene end by 9 bases; junction bases not matched to a gene: 8. This CDR3 has 15 residues. The CDR3 nucleotides read TGTGCCAGCAGCCTCGGACTAGCGGGAGTTGGTGAGCAGTTCTTC. It codes for CASSLGLAGVGEQFF.

This clonotype was found a few times. The chain joins TRBV7-8 to TRBJ2-2; TRBD1 matches 7 bases. This CDR3 is 16 amino acids long. From germline, CDR1 is SGHVS and CDR2 FQNEAQ. Germline trimming cut 0 bases from V and 0 bases from J; bases unmatched to any gene: 1. The CDR3: CASSLATGTNTGELFF. DNA for the CDR3: TGTGCCAGCAGCTTAGCGACAGGGACGAACACCGGGGAGCTGTTTTTT. Based on the CDR3 plus reference TRBV7-8 and TRBJ2-2, the full variable domain is GAGVSQSPRYKVAKRGQDVALRCDPISGHVSLFWYQQALGQGPEFLTYFQNEAQLDKSGLPSDRFFAERPEGSVSTLKIQRTQQEDSAVYLCASSLATGTNTGELFFGEGSRLTVL.

This clonotype was recorded at least ten times. The CDR3 loop reads CASTHGGNEQFF. The CDR3 DNA is TGTGCCAGCACCCATGGGGGCAATGAGCAGTTCTTC. The chain uses TRBV27 and TRBJ2-1, with D tentatively TRBD1 or TRBD2 (5 bases each). The CDR3 spans 12 residues. The germline CDR1 and CDR2 sequences are MNHEY and SMNVEV (reference sequence). V lost 7 bases, J lost 6 bases, and 10 bases lay in between.

This clonotype was picked up a small number of times. This rearrangement joins TRBV12-3 or TRBV12-4 to TRBJ1-1, with TRBD1 matching over 7 bases. V shed 1 base and J 10 bases; nucleotides not matched to a gene: 6. This CDR3 region has 13 residues. The CDR3 DNA reads TGTGCCAGCAGTTTAGAGACAGGGTCAAGAGCTTTCTTT. Its translation is CASSLETGSRAFF.

The rearrangement links TRBV3-1 to TRBJ1-3; no definite D call. The V gene lost 2 bases and the J gene lost 4 bases, with 15 bases spanning the gap. This CDR3 region has 16 residues. Germline V gene lookup returns CDR1 LGHDT and CDR2 YNNKEL (reference sequence). DNA for the CDR3: TGTGCCAGCAGCCAATTCCGGGCCCAGAGGGGAAACACCATATATTTT. Its translation: CASSQFRAQRGNTIYF. Based on the CDR3 plus reference TRBV3-1 and TRBJ1-3, the full variable domain is DTAVSQTPKYLVTQMGNDKSIKCEQNLGHDTMYWYKQDSKKFLKIMFSYNNKELIINETVPNRFSPKSPDKAHLNLHINSLELGDSAVYFCASSQFRAQRGNTIYFGEGSWLTVV.

This clonotype was seen many times. The chain employs TRBV5-6 and TRBJ1-5; perhaps TRBD1 as D (6 bases). This CDR3 contains 14 residues. Germline V gene sequence: CDR1 SGHDT, CDR2 YYEEEE. V was pared by 0 bases and J by 7 bases, with 11 bases between. CDR3 nucleotides: TGTGCCAGCAGCTTGGGGCCAGGGGAGCAGCCCCAGCATTTT. It codes for CASSLGPGEQPQHF.

The V gene is TRBV7-9, the J gene TRBJ2-2; D is unresolved. Germline assignment: CDR1 SEHNR and CDR2 FQNEAQ (reference sequence). This CDR3 has 15 amino acids. The V and J ends lost 0 bases and 3 bases respectively, with 8 bases between them. The CDR3 protein is CASSLALAYTGELFF. CDR3 DNA: TGTGCCAGCAGCTTAGCGCTGGCATACACCGGGGAGCTGTTTTTT.

This clonotype was counted at least ten times. The V gene is TRBV20-1, the J gene TRBJ2-3; D is unresolved. V dropped 6 bases and J dropped 1 base, with 11 bases sitting between them. The CDR3 extends over 13 amino acids. Per germline, CDR1 DFQATT and CDR2 SNEGSKA (reference sequence). CDR3 amino acids: CSASGPGTDTQYF. In nucleotides, the CDR3 is TGCAGTGCGAGTGGGCCGGGCACAGATACGCAGTATTTT.

Ten or more counts support this clonotype. The chain employs TRBV12-3 or TRBV12-4 and TRBJ2-1; 11 bases match TRBD2. CDR3 length: 15 residues. J gave up 7 bases and V 7 bases, and 9 bases lay outside the gene matches. CDR3 sequence (DNA): TGTGCCAGCACCTCTCTAGCGGGAGGATGGAATGAGCAGTTCTTC. Protein product: CASTSLAGGWNEQFF.

The rearrangement joins TRBV7-2 to TRBJ2-5, with D possibly TRBD1 on 6 matching bases. V was trimmed by 6 bases and J by 4 bases, leaving 15 bases between them. The CDR3 has 14 residues. Germline-derived CDR1 and CDR2 are SGHTA and FQGNSA. The CDR3 coding sequence is TGTGCCAGCAGTCATGGGACATCCGGAGAGACCCAGTACTTC. Translated, it gives CASSHGTSGETQYF.

This clonotype was counted a few times. V and J are TRBV7-8 and TRBJ1-6; 7 nucleotides match TRBD1. Germline CDR1 SGHVS, CDR2 FQNEAQ. There are 16 residues in the CDR3. J gave up 7 bases and V 1 base, and 7 bases lay outside the gene matches. In DNA form, the CDR3 reads TGTGCCAGCAGCTTAGAACGGCAGGGGGTGAATTCACCCCTCCACTTT. It specifies CASSLERQGVNSPLHF.

This clonotype was counted at least ten times. The CDR3 coding sequence is TGTGCCAGCAGCCAAGATGGGATGCGTTATGGCTACACCTTC. It yields the protein CASSQDGMRYGYTF. The chain is built from TRBV4-2 and TRBJ1-2; no clear D. Trimming shortened V by 0 bases and J by 5 bases, and 10 bases separated the two germline ends. This CDR3 has 14 amino acids. From germline, CDR1 is LGHNA and CDR2 YNFKEQ.

This clonotype was counted only a few times. The chain carries TRBV11-3 and TRBJ2-4, with D perhaps TRBD2 (5 bases). Germline-derived CDR1 and CDR2 are SGHNT and YENEEA. Trimming pared 3 bases from V and 5 bases from J, leaving 5 bases between. The CDR3 is made up of 12 amino acids. The CDR3 nucleotides read TGTGCCAGCAGCTTGAGGGAAAACATTCAGTACTTC. Protein product: CASSLRENIQYF.